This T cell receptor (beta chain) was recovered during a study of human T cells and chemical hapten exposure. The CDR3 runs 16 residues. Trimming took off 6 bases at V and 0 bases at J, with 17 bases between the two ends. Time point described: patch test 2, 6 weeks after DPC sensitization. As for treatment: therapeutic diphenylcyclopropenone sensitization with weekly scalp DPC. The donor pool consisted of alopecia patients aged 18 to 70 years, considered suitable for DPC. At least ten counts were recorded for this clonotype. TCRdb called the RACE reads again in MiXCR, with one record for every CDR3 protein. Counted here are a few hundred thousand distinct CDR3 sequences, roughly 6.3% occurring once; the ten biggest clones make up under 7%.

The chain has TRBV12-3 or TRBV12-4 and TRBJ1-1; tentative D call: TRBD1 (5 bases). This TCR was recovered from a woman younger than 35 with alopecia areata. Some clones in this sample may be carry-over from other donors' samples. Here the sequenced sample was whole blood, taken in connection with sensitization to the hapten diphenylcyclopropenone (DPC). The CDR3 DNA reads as TGTGCCAGCAGCTACCTCCCGGTGACAGTGAACACTGAAGCTTTCTTT. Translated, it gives CASSYLPVTVNTEAFF.